Below, 2 T cell receptor beta chains from the same sample are listed, as sequenced in a study of T cell changes during pregnancy in multiple sclerosis. Data came from immunoSEQ multiplex PCR; TCRdb stores just in-frame clones and leaves some out. This table has 85,000 to 100,000 clones, around 94% appearing once. The specimen was peripheral blood, collected in the first trimester of pregnancy. These receptors all come from a female donor with multiple sclerosis, enrolled in a pregnancy study.

The chain couples TRBV29-1 to TRBJ2-7; TRBD2 is a possible D gene (8 bases). Trimming removed 1 base at V and 2 bases at J, with 24 bases between. Germline-derived CDR1 and CDR2 are SQVTM and ANQGSEA. This CDR3 comprises 18 residues. CDR3 in DNA: TGCAGCGTTGAAGCCCCGACAGGGAGAGCGGGAGTTACCTACGAGCAGTACTTC. It specifies CSVEAPTGRAGVTYEQYF.

The CDR3 protein is CASSQGGAGQPQHF. In DNA form, the CDR3 reads TGTGCCAGCAGTCAAGGGGGCGCAGGTCAGCCCCAGCATTTT. The chain is built from TRBV28 and TRBJ1-5; 7 bases align to TRBD1. Trimming cost V 5 bases and J 6 bases; bases outside gene matches: 7. The CDR3 length is 14 residues. Germline CDR1 is MDHEN and CDR2 is SYDVKM. Filled out from reference TRBV28 and TRBJ1-5, the complete variable domain reads DVKVTQSSRYLVKRTGEKVFLECVQDMDHENMFWYRQDPGLGLRLIYFSYDVKMKEKGDIPEGYSVSREKKERFSLILESASTNQTSMYLCASSQGGAGQPQHFGDGTRLSIL.